The 10 T cell receptor beta chains presented below share a single source sample, sequenced in a study of blood T cells in healthy people across ages. A second about 6 to 12 cycle PCR used barcoded and J-beta primers. TCRdb called the 5' RACE reads again in MiXCR, with one record for every CDR3 protein. The sample consists of hundreds of thousands of distinct CDR3 sequences, around 62% of them appearing once. The sample taken for sequencing was blood. Receptors were obtained from a man aged 25 to 40 in good health.

The genes are TRBV9 and TRBJ1-5; D ambiguous. Germline V lookup: CDR1 SGDLS, CDR2 YYNGEE. Trimming took off 3 bases at V and 4 bases at J, with 11 bases between the two ends. There are 14 residues in the CDR3. The CDR3 spells CASSARTDNQPQHF. CDR3 sequence (DNA): TGTGCCAGCAGCGCCCGTACAGATAATCAGCCCCAGCATTTT.

A few counts support this clonotype. The gene calls are TRBV10-3 and TRBJ1-2, with 10 bases identical to TRBD1. This CDR3 has 14 amino acids. CDR1 is ENHRY and CDR2 is SYGVKD in the germline V gene. Unmatched junction bases numbered 6, after V lost 10 bases and J lost 1 base. The CDR3 is CATVRDRGNYGYTF. CDR3 DNA sequence: TGTGCCACTGTCCGGGACAGGGGTAACTATGGCTACACCTTC.

Many counts were recorded for this clonotype. V is TRBV30 and J is TRBJ2-1; D is perhaps TRBD2 (6 bases). In germline, CDR1 is GTSNPN, CDR2 SVGIG (reference sequence). V dropped 0 bases and J dropped 3 bases, with 15 bases sitting between them. The CDR3 length is 16 residues. The CDR3 DNA reads TGTGCCTGGAGTGTACCCGCGGGGAACGGCTACAATGAGCAGTTCTTC. Amino acids: CAWSVPAGNGYNEQFF.

This chain uses TRBV25-1 with TRBJ2-4; 9 positions match TRBD2. TRBJ2-7 matches the DNA end more closely, so the J call is doubtful. The CDR3 runs to 13 residues. The germline V gene encodes CDR1 MGHDK and CDR2 SYGVNS. CDR3 DNA sequence: TGTGCCAGCAGTCCTGCGGGGGGGCCCGAGCAGTACTTC. This gives the protein CASSPAGGPEQYF.

The chain has TRBV6-1 and TRBJ2-3; a weak D match, TRBD1 (5 bases). V was trimmed by 5 bases and J by 2 bases, leaving 11 bases between them. This CDR3 spans 14 amino acids. Per the germline V gene, CDR1 is MNHNS and CDR2 is SASEGT. The CDR3 nucleotides read TGTGCCAGCAGTCATGGACAAAACACAGATACGCAGTATTTT. Its translation: CASSHGQNTDTQYF.

The chain carries TRBV12-3 or TRBV12-4 and TRBJ2-1; the match to TRBD1 covers 10 bases. This CDR3 contains 15 residues. Germline trimming cut 3 bases from V and 7 bases from J; bases unmatched to any gene: 6. The CDR3 here is CASSFDRGRRNEQFF. For the CDR3, the DNA is TGTGCCAGCAGTTTCGACAGGGGGCGCAGGAATGAGCAGTTCTTC.

A remark on this clonotype: A read error may account for a junction end that differs from germline. V gene TRBV7-2 combines with J gene TRBJ2-3; D is possibly TRBD2 (5 bases). The CDR3 sequence is 15 residues long. The germline V gene has CDR1 SGHTA and CDR2 FQGNSA. CDR3 region: CASCLAPRSTDTQYF. The CDR3 nucleotides are TGTGCCAGCTGCTTAGCGCCGAGAAGCACAGATACGCAGTATTTT.

This clonotype was detected a few times. The junction departs from the called germline gene at one end, perhaps through a read error. The chain joins TRBV5-5 to TRBJ1-4; D ambiguous. The CDR3 is 17 residues long. Germline-derived CDR1 and CDR2 are SGHKS and YYEKEE (reference sequence). The CDR3 DNA reads as TGTGCCAGTAGCTTGGCCGTTCTGTGGTTGACTAATGAAAAACTGTTTTTT. Its protein product is CASSLAVLWLTNEKLFF.

V is TRBV27 and J is TRBJ2-7; 7 nucleotides agree with TRBD1. The J call could be wrong; TRBJ2-5 is a better fit for the DNA end. CDR3 size: 15 residues. The V gene's germline CDR1 is MNHEY and CDR2 SMNVEV (reference sequence). The CDR3 coding sequence is TGTGCCAGCAGTTTATCTCTCCAACAGGGGGAGACCCAGTACTTC. As protein: CASSLSLQQGETQYF.

The chain uses TRBV6-2 or TRBV6-3 and TRBJ1-5; D is uncertain. The CDR3 loop spans 15 amino acids. The V and J ends lost 4 bases and 6 bases respectively, with 16 bases between them. Germline V gene sequence: CDR1 MNHEY, CDR2 SVGEGT. The CDR3 loop reads CASSFSDPRAQPQHF. The DNA for the CDR3 is TGTGCCAGCAGTTTCTCCGACCCGCGCGCTCAGCCCCAGCATTTT.